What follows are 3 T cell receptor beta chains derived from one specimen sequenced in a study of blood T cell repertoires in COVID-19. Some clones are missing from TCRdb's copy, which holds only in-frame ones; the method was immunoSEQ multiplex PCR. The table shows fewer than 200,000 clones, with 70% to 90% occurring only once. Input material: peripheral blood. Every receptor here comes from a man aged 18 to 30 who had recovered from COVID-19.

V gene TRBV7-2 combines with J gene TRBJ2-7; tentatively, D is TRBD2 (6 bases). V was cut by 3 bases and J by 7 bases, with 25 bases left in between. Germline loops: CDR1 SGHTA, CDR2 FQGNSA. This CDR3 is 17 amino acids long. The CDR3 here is CASSLGTSGGPLGEQYF. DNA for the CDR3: TGTGCCAGCAGCTTGGGGACTTCGGGCGGTCCCCTCGGGGAGCAGTACTTC.

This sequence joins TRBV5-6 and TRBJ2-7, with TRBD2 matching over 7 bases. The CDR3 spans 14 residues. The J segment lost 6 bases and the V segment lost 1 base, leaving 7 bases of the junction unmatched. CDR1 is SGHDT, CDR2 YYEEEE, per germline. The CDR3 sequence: CASSLNTAGVEQYF. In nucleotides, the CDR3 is TGTGCCAGCAGCTTGAATACGGCGGGGGTCGAGCAGTACTTC.

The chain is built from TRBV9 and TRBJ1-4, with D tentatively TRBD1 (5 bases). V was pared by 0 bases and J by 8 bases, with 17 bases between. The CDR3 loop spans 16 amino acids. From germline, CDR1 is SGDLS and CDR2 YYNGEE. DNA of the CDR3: TGTGCCAGCAGCGTAGGTAGGGGAACCTACGGGGAAAAACTGTTTTTT. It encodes CASSVGRGTYGEKLFF.